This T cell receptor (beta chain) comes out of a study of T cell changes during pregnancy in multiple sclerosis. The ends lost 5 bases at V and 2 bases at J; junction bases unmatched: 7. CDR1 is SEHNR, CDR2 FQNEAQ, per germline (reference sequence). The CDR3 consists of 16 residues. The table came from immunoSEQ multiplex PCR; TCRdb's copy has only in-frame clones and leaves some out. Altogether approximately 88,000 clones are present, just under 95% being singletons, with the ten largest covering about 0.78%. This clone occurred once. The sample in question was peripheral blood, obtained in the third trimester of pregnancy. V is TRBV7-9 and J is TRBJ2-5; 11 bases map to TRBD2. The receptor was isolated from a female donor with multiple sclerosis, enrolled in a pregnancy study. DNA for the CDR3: TGTGCCAGCAGCCCAGGGACTAGCGGCGGGCAAGAGACCCAGTACTTC. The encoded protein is CASSPGTSGGQETQYF.